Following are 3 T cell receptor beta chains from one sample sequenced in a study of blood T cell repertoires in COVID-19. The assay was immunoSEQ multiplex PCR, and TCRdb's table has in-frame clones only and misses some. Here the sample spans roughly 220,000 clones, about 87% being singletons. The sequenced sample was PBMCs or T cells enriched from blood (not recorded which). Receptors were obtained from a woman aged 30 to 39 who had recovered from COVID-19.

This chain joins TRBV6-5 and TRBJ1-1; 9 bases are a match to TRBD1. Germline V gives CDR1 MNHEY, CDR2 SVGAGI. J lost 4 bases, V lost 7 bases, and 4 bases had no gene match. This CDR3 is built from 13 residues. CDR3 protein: CASNRQGGTEAFF. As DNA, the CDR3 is TGTGCCAGCAACAGACAGGGGGGCACTGAAGCTTTCTTT.

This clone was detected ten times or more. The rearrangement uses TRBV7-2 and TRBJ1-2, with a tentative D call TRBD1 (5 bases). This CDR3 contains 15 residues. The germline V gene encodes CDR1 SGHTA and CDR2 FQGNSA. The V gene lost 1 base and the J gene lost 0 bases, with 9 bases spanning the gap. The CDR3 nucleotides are TGTGCCAGCAGCTTAGAGGGGCCTCCTAACTATGGCTACACCTTC. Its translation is CASSLEGPPNYGYTF. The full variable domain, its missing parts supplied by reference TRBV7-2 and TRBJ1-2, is GAGVSQSPSNKVTEKGKDVELRCDPISGHTALYWYRQSLGQGLEFLIYFQGNSAPDKSGLPSDRFSAERTGGSVSTLTIQRTQQEDSAVYLCASSLEGPPNYGYTFGSGTRLTVV.

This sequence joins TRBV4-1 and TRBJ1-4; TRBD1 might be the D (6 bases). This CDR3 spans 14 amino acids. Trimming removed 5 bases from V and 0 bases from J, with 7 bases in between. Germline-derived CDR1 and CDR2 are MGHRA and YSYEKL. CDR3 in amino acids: CASSRTATNEKLFF. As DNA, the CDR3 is TGCGCCAGCAGCAGGACAGCAACTAATGAAAAACTGTTTTTT.